The 27 T cell receptor beta chains reported below all come from one sample, sequenced in a study of shared clonotypes between healthy human individuals. The method was immunoSEQ multiplex PCR; TCRdb's version includes in-frame clones alone and lacks a portion of them. The sample consists of around 2.3 million clones, more than 90% of them appearing once. What was sequenced was naive CD4+ T cells sorted from blood. The subset here: CD45RA+ positively selected. These receptors all come from a man between 18 and 35 years old in good health.

The gene calls are TRBV28 and TRBJ2-2; 8 bases fit TRBD2. Per the germline V gene, CDR1 is MDHEN and CDR2 is SYDVKM. The V segment lost 6 bases and the J segment 6 bases; nucleotides outside the gene matches: 9. This CDR3 is 15 amino acids long. CDR3 residues: CASSPAGSGAGELFF. CDR3 coding DNA: TGTGCCAGCAGCCCCGCAGGTAGCGGGGCCGGGGAGCTGTTTTTT. Together with reference TRBV28 and TRBJ2-2, the CDR3 gives the full variable domain: DVKVTQSSRYLVKRTGEKVFLECVQDMDHENMFWYRQDPGLGLRLIYFSYDVKMKEKGDIPEGYSVSREKKERFSLILESASTNQTSMYLCASSPAGSGAGELFFGEGSRLTVL.

V gene TRBV10-1 combines with J gene TRBJ2-1, with TRBD2 identical over 10 bases. Unmatched junction bases numbered 7, after V lost 3 bases and J lost 2 bases. Germline V lookup: CDR1 WNHNN, CDR2 SYGVQD (reference sequence). This CDR3 has 17 amino acids. CDR3 protein: CASSESSGSGTYNEQFF. CDR3 nucleotides: TGCGCCAGCAGTGAATCTAGCGGGAGCGGGACCTACAATGAGCAGTTCTTC.

CDR3 nucleotide sequence: TGTGCCAGCAGCGTAGGGCAGGCGGGGACCCAGTACTTC. It specifies CASSVGQAGTQYF. The rearrangement uses TRBV9 and TRBJ2-5; D may be TRBD2 (5 bases). The ends were cut back, 0 bases at V and 7 bases at J, with 10 bases in the middle. This CDR3 contains 13 residues. The germline V gene has CDR1 SGDLS and CDR2 YYNGEE.

Details on this clone: Other DNA sequences in this specimen translate into the identical CDR3. The rearrangement links TRBV7-8 to TRBJ1-4, with 9 bases that match TRBD1. The junction had 4 bases not matched to a gene; V was cut back by 1 base and J by 7 bases. CDR1 is SGHVS and CDR2 is FQNEAQ in the germline V gene. The CDR3 loop spans 15 amino acids. The CDR3 spells CASSLGGQGGEKLFF. The CDR3 DNA is TGTGCCAGCAGCTTAGGGGGACAGGGCGGTGAAAAACTGTTTTTT.

The V and J genes are TRBV7-8 and TRBJ2-3; D gene ambiguous. This CDR3 is 14 amino acids long. CDR1 is SGHVS and CDR2 is FQNEAQ in the germline V gene. V shed 2 bases and J shed 2 bases, with 8 bases lying between them. The CDR3 DNA is TGTGCCAGCAGCTTAATAGTTTCCACAGATACGCAGTATTTT. Protein product: CASSLIVSTDTQYF.

V usage is TRBV5-1 and J usage is TRBJ2-7; the match to TRBD2 covers 14 bases. The trim removed 3 bases at V and 12 bases at J, leaving 5 bases unmatched. Germline CDR1 SGHRS, CDR2 YFSETQ. CDR3 size: 13 residues. The CDR3 region is CASSSGTSGSAYF. CDR3 bases: TGCGCCAGCAGCTCCGGGACTAGCGGGAGTGCGTACTTC.

This sequence joins TRBV6-1 and TRBJ1-5; D is ambiguous. The V and J ends lost 1 base and 3 bases respectively, with 10 bases between them. The CDR3 is 15 amino acids. Per germline, CDR1 MNHNS and CDR2 SASEGT. CDR3 sequence (DNA): TGTGCCAGCAGTGAAGTTGGACTGAACAATCAGCCCCAGCATTTT. This gives the protein CASSEVGLNNQPQHF.

As for this clone: The same CDR3 can be traced to other DNA sequences in this sample. The chain links TRBV30 to TRBJ2-2; D possibly corresponds to TRBD1 (5 bases). The germline V and J ends were trimmed by 5 bases and 3 bases, with 10 bases remaining between them. Germline V gene sequence: CDR1 GTSNPN, CDR2 SVGIG (reference sequence). CDR3 length: 13 residues. The CDR3 region is CAWGAGYTGELFF. Here the CDR3 DNA reads TGTGCCTGGGGGGCTGGTTACACCGGGGAGCTGTTTTTT.

The genes are TRBV6-8 and TRBJ2-3; D remains unclear. This CDR3 contains 16 residues. Germline V gives CDR1 MNHGY, CDR2 SAAAGT. V lost 1 base and J lost 2, with 13 bases in between. The chain's CDR3 is CASSYCDRVITDTQYF. CDR3 nucleotide sequence: TGTGCCAGCAGTTACTGCGATCGGGTAATCACAGATACGCAGTATTTT.

V and J are TRBV6-6 and TRBJ2-1; 9 bases are shared with TRBD1. Germline V gives CDR1 MNHNY, CDR2 SVGAGI (reference sequence). V shed 7 bases, J shed 7 bases, and the junction held 14 bases outside the gene matches. This CDR3 comprises 16 residues. Here the CDR3 reads CASTGSGTGRINEQFF. The DNA of the CDR3 is TGTGCCAGCACCGGCTCCGGGACAGGGAGAATTAATGAGCAGTTCTTC.

This chain joins TRBV5-1 and TRBJ1-1; D not resolved. The germline V and J ends were trimmed by 4 bases and 1 base, with 11 bases remaining between them. This CDR3 spans 14 amino acids. CDR1 and CDR2 from the germline V gene are SGHRS and YFSETQ. The CDR3 protein is CASSKDGSNTEAFF. CDR3 DNA: TGCGCCAGCAGCAAGGACGGCTCGAACACTGAAGCTTTCTTT.

The rearrangement joins TRBV15 to TRBJ1-2; no definite D call. The length of the CDR3 is 13 residues. V lost 0 bases to trimming and J lost 11 bases, with 13 bases between them. The germline gives CDR1 LNHNV, CDR2 YYDKDF (reference sequence). Written as DNA, the CDR3 is TGTGCCACCAGCAGAGATGGTTCCGGTGGGTACACCTTC. It encodes CATSRDGSGGYTF.

The gene calls are TRBV5-1 and TRBJ2-6; D may match TRBD1 or TRBD2 (5 bases each). This CDR3 is built from 18 residues. Germline V gives CDR1 SGHRS, CDR2 YFSETQ. Trimming pared 0 bases from V and 0 bases from J, leaving 13 bases between. The DNA for the CDR3 is TGCGCCAGCAGCTTGGAGGGACCTCCGAGCTCTGGGGCCAACGTCCTGACTTTC. It yields the protein CASSLEGPPSSGANVLTF.

The rearrangement links TRBV5-1 to TRBJ2-1; D is perhaps TRBD1 or TRBD2 (6 bases each). Deletions cut 0 bases from V and 3 bases from J, with 10 bases between. Germline V lookup: CDR1 SGHRS, CDR2 YFSETQ. The CDR3 has 15 amino acids. CDR3 amino acids: CASSLAGALYNEQFF. The CDR3 nucleotides read TGCGCCAGCAGCTTGGCGGGGGCCCTCTACAATGAGCAGTTCTTC.

This clone has a single count. The chain is built from TRBV27 and TRBJ1-5; D ambiguous. The CDR3 is 15 amino acids. V lost 1 base, J lost 3 bases, and 10 bases lay in between. CDR1 is MNHEY, CDR2 SMNVEV, per germline (reference sequence). CDR3 nucleotide sequence: TGTGCCAGCAGTTTATGGGCCAGCCTCAATCAGCCCCAGCATTTT. Protein sequence: CASSLWASLNQPQHF.

The rearrangement joins TRBV6-1 to TRBJ2-1, with D possibly TRBD2 on 5 matching bases. V was shortened by 2 bases and J by 0 bases, with 8 bases between the two germline ends. The CDR3 sequence is 15 residues long. Germline CDR1 MNHNS, CDR2 SASEGT. The CDR3 DNA follows: TGTGCCAGCAGTGAATCCCTAGCCTCCTACAATGAGCAGTTCTTC. Translating it yields CASSESLASYNEQFF.

This chain uses TRBV7-8 with TRBJ2-7; 7 nucleotides align to TRBD1. Germline V gene lookup returns CDR1 SGHVS and CDR2 FQNEAQ. The CDR3 spans 17 residues. V lost 1 base to trimming and J lost 6 bases; unmatched junction nucleotides: 15. Written as DNA, the CDR3 is TGTGCCAGCAGCTTAGTGCCCGCCCGGGACAGTTCGGGCGAGCAGTACTTC. Translating it yields CASSLVPARDSSGEQYF.

This chain joins TRBV10-3 and TRBJ2-5, with D hard to call. The CDR3 is made up of 16 amino acids. CDR1 ENHRY and CDR2 SYGVKD come from the germline V gene. V lost 8 bases, J lost 4 bases, and 23 bases lay in between. The CDR3 is CAIYSLTPTVSETQYF. The CDR3 DNA follows: TGTGCCATCTATAGCCTAACCCCTACGGTTTCAGAGACCCAGTACTTC.

This clone is a singleton in its sample. The chain combines TRBV6-5 with TRBJ2-7; D remains ambiguous. The CDR3 spans 12 residues. The germline gives CDR1 MNHEY, CDR2 SVGAGI. V shed 5 bases and J shed 7 bases, with 12 bases lying between them. CDR3 residues: CASSPDPREQYF. For the CDR3, the DNA is TGTGCCAGCAGTCCGGACCCCCGGGAGCAGTACTTC.

The J gene is TRBJ2-2, the V gene TRBV6-5; TRBD1 aligns across 10 bases. CDR3 length: 16 residues. V was pared by 4 bases and J by 5 bases, with 7 bases of the junction left unmatched. Germline V gene data show CDR1 as MNHEY and CDR2 as SVGAGI. CDR3 in DNA: TGTGCCAGCAGTTGGGCGGGACAGGGGACAACCGGGGAGCTGTTTTTT. Amino acid sequence: CASSWAGQGTTGELFF.

A note on this clone: Other DNA sequences of this sample code for an identical CDR3. The chain joins TRBV20-1 to TRBJ2-5; D not certain. The V end was cut by 6 bases, the J end by 1 base, with 6 bases between. This CDR3 has 11 residues. Germline lookup yields CDR1 DFQATT and CDR2 SNEGSKA (reference sequence). The CDR3 bases are TGCAGTGCGGGCTTCCAAGAGACCCAGTACTTC. As protein: CSAGFQETQYF.

About this clone: Other DNA sequences of this sample code for an identical CDR3. This chain uses TRBV18 with TRBJ1-2, with 11 bases aligning to TRBD1. This CDR3 region has 15 residues. CDR1 is KGHSH, CDR2 LQKENI, per germline. V was clipped by 2 bases and J by 3 bases; unmatched bases: 2. The CDR3 DNA follows: TGTGCCAGCTCACCAACGGGACAGGGGGACTATGGCTACACCTTC. Protein: CASSPTGQGDYGYTF. Full variable domain (outside the CDR3, taken from reference TRBV18 and TRBJ1-2): NAGVMQNPRHLVRRRGQEARLRCSPMKGHSHVYWYRQLPEEGLKFMVYLQKENIIDESGMPKERFSAEFPKEGPSILRIQQVVRGDSAAYFCASSPTGQGDYGYTFGSGTRLTVV.

This chain uses TRBV12-2 with TRBJ2-5; TRBD2, the table's D call, was not compared with the DNA. TRBV12-2 constitutes a pseudogene. This CDR3 region has 16 residues. CDR3 nucleotide sequence: TGTGCAAGTCGCTCCGCTCCTCTAGCGGGCCAAGAGACCCAGTACTTC. It translates to CASRSAPLAGQETQYF.

The chain uses TRBV10-3 and TRBJ2-3; TRBD2 agrees at 7 bases. The CDR3 sequence is 15 residues long. The V and J ends lost 3 bases and 4 bases, in that order; junction bases with no gene match: 7. The germline V gene has CDR1 ENHRY and CDR2 SYGVKD. CDR3 in amino acids: CAISDGGSLSDTQYF. CDR3 sequence (DNA): TGTGCCATCAGTGACGGCGGGAGTCTGTCAGATACGCAGTATTTT.

In this sample, this clone turned up once. This chain connects TRBV5-1 to TRBJ1-1; D is uncertain. The CDR3 extends over 16 amino acids. The germline gives CDR1 SGHRS, CDR2 YFSETQ. V lost 1 base to trimming and J lost 2 bases, with 15 bases between them. In DNA form, the CDR3 reads TGCGCCAGCAGCTTGAGCCCGGGAGCGGGAAACACTGAAGCTTTCTTT. It encodes CASSLSPGAGNTEAFF.

The V and J genes are TRBV2 and TRBJ2-4; 8 bases are a match to TRBD2. This CDR3 comprises 17 residues. Germline lookup yields CDR1 SNHLY and CDR2 FYNNEI. Trimming removed 7 bases from V and 11 bases from J; junction bases left unmatched: 22. CDR3 sequence: CASTEDYVTGGRTLQYF. As DNA, the CDR3 is TGTGCCAGCACCGAAGACTACGTTACGGGAGGGCGCACCCTTCAGTACTTC.

This sequence joins TRBV29-1 and TRBJ2-7, with D unresolved. Trimming shortened V by 6 bases and J by 2 bases, and 5 bases separated the two germline ends. This CDR3 spans 10 amino acids. Germline values: CDR1 SQVTM, CDR2 ANQGSEA. The CDR3 nucleotides are TGCAGCGTCAAAACCTACGAGCAGTACTTC. Translation: CSVKTYEQYF.